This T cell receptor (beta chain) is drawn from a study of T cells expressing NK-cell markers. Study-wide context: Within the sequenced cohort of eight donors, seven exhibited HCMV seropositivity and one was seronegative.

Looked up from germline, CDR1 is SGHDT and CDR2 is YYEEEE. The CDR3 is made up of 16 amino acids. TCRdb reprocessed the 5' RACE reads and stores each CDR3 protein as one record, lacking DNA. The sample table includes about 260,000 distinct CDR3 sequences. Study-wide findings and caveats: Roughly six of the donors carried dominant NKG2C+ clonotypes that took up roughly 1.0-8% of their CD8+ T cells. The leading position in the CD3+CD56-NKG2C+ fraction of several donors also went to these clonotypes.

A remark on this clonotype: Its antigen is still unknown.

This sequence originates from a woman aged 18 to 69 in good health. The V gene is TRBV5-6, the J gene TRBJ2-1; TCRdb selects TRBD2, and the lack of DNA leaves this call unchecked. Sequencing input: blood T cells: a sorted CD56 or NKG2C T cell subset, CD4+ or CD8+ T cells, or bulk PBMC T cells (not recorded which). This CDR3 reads CASSFPSGDSYNEQFF.